This passage covers 14 T cell receptor beta chains from one sample sequenced in a study of blood T cell repertoires in COVID-19. Produced via immunoSEQ multiplex PCR; TCRdb's table is partial and in-frame only. The sample lists more than 50,000 clones, around 89% seen once, with 13% in the top ten. Sequencing was carried out using peripheral blood. The receptors shown here come from a man aged 60 to 69 with active COVID-19.

This rearrangement joins TRBV5-5 to TRBJ2-7; maybe TRBD1 (6 bases). The V end was cut by 3 bases, the J end by 2 bases, with 12 bases between. CDR1 is SGHKS, CDR2 YYEKEE, per germline (reference sequence). CDR3 size: 14 residues. This CDR3 is CASSSSGTPYEQYF. In DNA form, the CDR3 reads TGTGCCAGCAGCTCCTCCGGGACACCCTACGAGCAGTACTTC.

The rearrangement links TRBV7-9 to TRBJ2-3, with 9 bases lining up with TRBD1. This CDR3 comprises 16 residues. After removal of 0 bases from V and 6 bases from J, the junction contained 7 bases not matched to a gene. Germline CDR1 SEHNR, CDR2 FQNEAQ (reference sequence). CDR3 loop: CASSLAPGQGTDTQYF. The CDR3 DNA reads as TGTGCCAGCAGCTTAGCGCCGGGACAGGGAACCGATACGCAGTATTTT.

The table lists this clone with a few counts. The J gene is TRBJ2-7, the V gene TRBV7-6; perhaps TRBD2 as D (6 bases). Germline CDR1 is SGHVS and CDR2 is FNYEAQ. The ends were cut back, 1 base at V and 1 base at J, with 11 bases in the middle. The CDR3 totals 15 residues. The CDR3 DNA is TGTGCCAGCAGCTTAGAGGCTAGCGAATCCTACGAGCAGTACTTC. It specifies CASSLEASESYEQYF.

The chain employs TRBV7-8 and TRBJ1-4; 9 bases are shared with TRBD1. The CDR3 is 15 amino acids. J gave up 10 bases and V 5 bases, and 11 bases lay outside the gene matches. In germline, CDR1 is SGHVS, CDR2 FQNEAQ. CDR3 nucleotide sequence: TGTGCCAGCAGCCCGGACCGGGACAGGGTTGGAAAACTGTTTTTT. Translation: CASSPDRDRVGKLFF.

The J gene is TRBJ2-7, the V gene TRBV20-1; 14 nucleotides agree with TRBD2. The germline gives CDR1 DFQATT, CDR2 SNEGSKA (reference sequence). The trim removed 3 bases at V and 3 bases at J, leaving 1 base unmatched. The CDR3 length is 14 residues. This CDR3 is CSASGLAGGYEQYF. CDR3 DNA: TGCAGTGCTAGTGGACTAGCGGGGGGCTACGAGCAGTACTTC.

The chain joins TRBV4-2 to TRBJ2-4, with 7 bases identical to TRBD2. The V gene's germline CDR1 is LGHNA and CDR2 YNFKEQ. The CDR3 loop spans 17 amino acids. V gave up 0 bases and J gave up 0 bases; unmatched junction bases: 5. As DNA, the CDR3 is TGTGCCAGCAGCCAAGAGCGGGGGATTCTAGCCAAAAACATTCAGTACTTC. Encoded protein: CASSQERGILAKNIQYF.

This clone was seen only once. The chain uses TRBV28 and TRBJ1-1; TRBD1 matches 10 bases. V was pared by 3 bases and J by 0 bases, with 1 base of the junction left unmatched. The CDR3 is 15 residues long. The germline gives CDR1 MDHEN, CDR2 SYDVKM. Here the CDR3 DNA reads TGTGCCAGCAGTTTCGACAGGGGGCTGAACACTGAAGCTTTCTTT. This gives the protein CASSFDRGLNTEAFF.

The chain couples TRBV5-1 to TRBJ2-7; a possible D gene is TRBD1 (7 bases). The CDR3 runs 15 residues. V lost 0 bases to trimming and J lost 2 bases, with 12 bases between them. Germline CDR1 and CDR2: SGHRS and YFSETQ. CDR3 region: CASSLGGTETYEQYF. The CDR3 DNA sequence: TGCGCCAGCAGCTTGGGCGGGACAGAAACCTACGAGCAGTACTTC.

The chain combines TRBV2 with TRBJ2-7, with TRBD2 matching over 8 bases. The CDR3 loop spans 14 amino acids. Trimming cost V 1 base and J 2 bases; bases outside gene matches: 1. Germline assignment: CDR1 SNHLY and CDR2 FYNNEI. This CDR3 is CASSEVLAAYEQYF. CDR3 in DNA: TGTGCCAGCAGTGAAGTACTAGCGGCCTACGAGCAGTACTTC.

The genes are TRBV4-2 and TRBJ1-2, with D possibly TRBD1 on 6 matching bases. CDR3 length: 14 residues. The germline CDR1 and CDR2 sequences are LGHNA and YNFKEQ. With 3 bases removed from V and 3 bases from J, the gap between germline ends came to 11 bases. CDR3 amino acids: CASSQGSGDYGYTF. The CDR3 DNA reads TGTGCCAGCAGCCAGGGTTCAGGGGACTATGGCTACACCTTC.

The chain carries TRBV6-5 and TRBJ1-2; the D gene is possibly TRBD1 (6 bases). Trimming pared 0 bases from V and 8 bases from J, leaving 16 bases between. From germline, CDR1 is MNHEY and CDR2 SVGAGI. The CDR3 is made up of 15 amino acids. As DNA, the CDR3 is TGTGCCAGCAGTTACTCATACAGGCAGGGGAACGGCTACACCTTC. This codes for CASSYSYRQGNGYTF.

V and J are TRBV5-4 and TRBJ2-3; D unclear. The CDR3 runs 14 residues. Trimming removed 1 base at V and 2 bases at J, with 8 bases between. Germline V CDR1 and CDR2: SGHNT, YYREEE (reference sequence). The chain's CDR3 is CASSLFADTDTQYF. CDR3 DNA: TGTGCCAGCAGCTTGTTCGCGGACACAGATACGCAGTATTTT. The whole variable domain, remainder taken from reference TRBV5-4 and TRBJ2-3, is ETGVTQSPTHLIKTRGQQVTLRCSSQSGHNTVSWYQQALGQGPQFIFQYYREEENGRGNFPPRFSGLQFPNYSSELNVNALELDDSALYLCASSLFADTDTQYFGPGTRLTVL.

DNA of the CDR3: TGCGCCAGCAGCAGGAGGACAGGGTTAGCCCACGAGCAGTACTTC. Translated: CASSRRTGLAHEQYF. The V gene is TRBV5-1, the J gene TRBJ2-7, with 8 bases identical to TRBD1. With V trimmed by 4 bases and J by 5 bases, 11 bases remained unmatched. This CDR3 is built from 15 residues. Germline V lookup: CDR1 SGHRS, CDR2 YFSETQ.

The J gene is TRBJ2-7, the V gene TRBV5-6; 14 bases line up with TRBD2. CDR1 SGHDT and CDR2 YYEEEE come from the germline V gene. This CDR3 comprises 15 residues. The V and J ends lost 7 bases and 0 bases, in that order; junction bases with no gene match: 3. CDR3 in amino acids: CASETSGRASYEQYF. The CDR3 bases are TGTGCCAGCGAGACTAGCGGGAGGGCCTCCTACGAGCAGTACTTC.